This T cell receptor beta chain emerged from a study of early T cells in non-severe SARS-CoV-2 infection. Study-level background: Chains were not paired, and sequencing was done on bulk RNA from unsorted whole blood.

General observations from the study: VDJdb matches were skewed toward anti-spike CD8 T cell responses.

Individual cDNA molecules were tagged with unique molecular identifiers, the study reported. TCRdb called the 5' RACE reads again in MiXCR, with one record for every CDR3 protein. The sample includes around 81,000 distinct CDR3 sequences, 14% to 15% of them seen just once. This clonotype has ten or more counts. As yet, its antigen is unknown. CDR3 length equals 19 residues. Trimming at V came to 4 bases and at J to 1 base, leaving 13 bases not matched to a gene. The chain couples TRBV12-3 or TRBV12-4 to TRBJ2-1; TRBD2 aligns across 10 bases. The clonotype was recovered from an adult who was a healthcare worker with PCR-confirmed SARS-CoV-2 infection or an uninfected control (not recorded which). The sample taken for sequencing was whole blood. CDR3 sequence (DNA): TGTGCCAGCAGTTCCGGGACTAGCGTCTCTGTCGGGTCCTACAATGAGCAGTTCTTC. Protein: CASSSGTSVSVGSYNEQFF.